This TCR beta chain stems from a study of blood T cells in healthy people across ages. In regard to this clonotype: No antigen is known for it.

The CDR3 runs 16 residues. The V gene end was trimmed by 4 bases and the J gene end by 4 bases; junction bases not matched to a gene: 9. Per germline, CDR1 SGHVS and CDR2 FNYEAQ. Next came a second PCR, run for about 6 to 12 cycles, which used a sample-barcoded 5' primer along with a J-beta primer mix. TCRdb reanalysed the 5' RACE reads using MiXCR and keeps one entry per CDR3 protein. The sample has over 1,300,000 distinct CDR3 sequences; roughly 60% are singletons. Study findings and constraints: Naive T cell percentage showed a strong correlation with the diversity of TCR beta.

This sequence joins TRBV7-6 and TRBJ2-1, with 8 bases identical to TRBD2. Source material: blood. The sequence was obtained from a man younger than 30 in good health. The CDR3: CASSSFVGGEYNEQFF. Here the CDR3 DNA reads TGTGCCAGCAGCTCGTTTGTCGGGGGGGAGTACAATGAGCAGTTCTTC.